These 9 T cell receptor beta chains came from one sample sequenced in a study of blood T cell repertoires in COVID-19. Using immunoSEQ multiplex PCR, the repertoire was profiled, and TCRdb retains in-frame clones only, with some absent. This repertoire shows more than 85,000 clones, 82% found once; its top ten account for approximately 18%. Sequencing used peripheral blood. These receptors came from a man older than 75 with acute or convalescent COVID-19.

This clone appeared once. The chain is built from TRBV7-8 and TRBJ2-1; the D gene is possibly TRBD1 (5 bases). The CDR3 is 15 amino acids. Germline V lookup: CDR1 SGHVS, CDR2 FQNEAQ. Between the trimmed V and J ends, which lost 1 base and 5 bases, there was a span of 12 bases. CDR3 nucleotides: TGTGCCAGCAGCTTAGGACAGACGCGGCACAATGAGCAGTTCTTC. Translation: CASSLGQTRHNEQFF.

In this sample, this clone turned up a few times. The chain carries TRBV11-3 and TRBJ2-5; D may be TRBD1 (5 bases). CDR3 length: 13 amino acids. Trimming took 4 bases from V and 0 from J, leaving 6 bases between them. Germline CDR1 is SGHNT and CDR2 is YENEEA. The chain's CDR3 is CASSSGYQETQYF. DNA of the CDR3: TGTGCCAGCAGCTCAGGGTACCAAGAGACCCAGTACTTC.

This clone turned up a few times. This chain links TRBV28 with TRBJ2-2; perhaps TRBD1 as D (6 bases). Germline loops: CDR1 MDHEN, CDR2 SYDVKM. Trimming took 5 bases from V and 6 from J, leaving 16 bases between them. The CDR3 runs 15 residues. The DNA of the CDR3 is TGTGCCAGCAGTGCTCGGACAGCTGAGGCCGGGGAGCTGTTTTTT. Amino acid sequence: CASSARTAEAGELFF.

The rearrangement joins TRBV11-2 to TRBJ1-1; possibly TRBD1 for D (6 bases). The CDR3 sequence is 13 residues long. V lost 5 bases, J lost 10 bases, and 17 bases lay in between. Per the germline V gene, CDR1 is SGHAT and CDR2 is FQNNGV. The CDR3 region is CASSTNRDIRAFF. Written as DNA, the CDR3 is TGTGCCAGCAGCACCAACAGGGATATTAGAGCTTTCTTT.

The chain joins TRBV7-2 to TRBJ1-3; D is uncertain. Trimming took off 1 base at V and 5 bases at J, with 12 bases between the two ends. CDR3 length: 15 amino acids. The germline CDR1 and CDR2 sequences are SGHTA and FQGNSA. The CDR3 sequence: CASSLGAGLRNTIYF. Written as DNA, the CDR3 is TGTGCCAGCAGCTTAGGGGCCGGCCTCCGAAACACCATATATTTT.

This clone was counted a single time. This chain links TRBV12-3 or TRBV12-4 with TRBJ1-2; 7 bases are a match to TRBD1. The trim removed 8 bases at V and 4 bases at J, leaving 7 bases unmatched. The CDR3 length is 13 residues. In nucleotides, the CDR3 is TGTGCCAGCCGACGCGGGACAGCCTATGGCTACACCTTC. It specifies CASRRGTAYGYTF.

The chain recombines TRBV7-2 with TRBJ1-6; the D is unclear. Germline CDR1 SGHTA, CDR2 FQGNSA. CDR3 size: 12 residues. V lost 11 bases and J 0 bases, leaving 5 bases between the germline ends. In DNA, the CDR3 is TGTGCCGGAGGCTCCTATAATTCACCCCTCCACTTT. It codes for CAGGSYNSPLHF.

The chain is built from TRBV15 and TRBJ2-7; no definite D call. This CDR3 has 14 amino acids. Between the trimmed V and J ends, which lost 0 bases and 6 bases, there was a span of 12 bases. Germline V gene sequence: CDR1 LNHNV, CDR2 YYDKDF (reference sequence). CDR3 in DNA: TGTGCCACCAGCAGAGATAGAAAAGCTCGCGAGCAGTACTTC. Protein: CATSRDRKAREQYF.

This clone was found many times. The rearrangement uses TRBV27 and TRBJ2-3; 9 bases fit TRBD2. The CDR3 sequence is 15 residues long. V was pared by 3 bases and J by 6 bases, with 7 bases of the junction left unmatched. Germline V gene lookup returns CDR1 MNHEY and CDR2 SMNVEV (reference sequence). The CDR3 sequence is CASSFGGGAGDTQYF. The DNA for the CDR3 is TGTGCCAGCAGTTTTGGCGGGGGGGCGGGTGATACGCAGTATTTT.